This record covers a single T cell receptor beta chain. Its cognate antigen is unknown. A multiplex PCR was run with 60 Vbeta primers and 13 Jbeta primers. In the study's own analysis: Later analysis identified roughly 82 million unique TCR beta chains, approximately 10 million shared. The repertoire was sequenced with immunoSEQ multiplex PCR; TCRdb's copy has only in-frame clones and lacks some. The V and J calls and clone size were taken over from that table, and D and trimming were inferred from the DNA. The sample consists of about 60,000 clones, 80% of them appearing once. This sample is part of a study of cytomegalovirus exposure and HLA in healthy donors. Across the study: For the roughly 390 genotyped donors, more than 65% fell within the Caucasian-associated ancestry cluster.

This CDR3 contains 13 residues. The V and J ends lost 7 bases and 5 bases respectively, with 14 bases between them. General study findings and limits: A missense variant in DCLRE1C was later tied to TCR beta V- and J-gene trimming. Accurate predictions that matched the HLA-A and HLA-B alleles of most subjects were reportedly made from TCR beta sequences.

Sequenced sample: PBMCs. V gene TRBV23-1 combines with J gene TRBJ1-2; the D gene is possibly TRBD1 (6 bases). TRBV23-1 falls under the ORF class, with uncertain function. The clonotype comes from a male donor in good health and CMV-seronegative. As DNA, the CDR3 is TGCGCCAGCACCCCAGGGAGGGGGTATGGCTACACCTTC. This encodes CASTPGRGYGYTF.